The next 5 T cell receptor beta chains were all read from a single sample in a study of blood T cell repertoires in COVID-19. TCRdb's table, derived via immunoSEQ multiplex PCR, lists solely in-frame clones and lacks some. The sample includes some 250,000 clones, 88% of them seen just once. Sequencing was done on a sample of peripheral blood. These receptors were taken from a middle-aged woman who had recovered from COVID-19.

This clone came up once. One junction end disagrees with the germline gene, perhaps due to a read error. The J gene is TRBJ2-1, the V gene TRBV7-7; TRBD2 matches 10 bases. The CDR3 totals 15 residues. Germline CDR1 is SSHAT and CDR2 is FNYEAQ (reference sequence). CDR3 sequence (DNA): TGTGCTAGCAGCTCCGGACTAGCGGAGTACAATGAGCAGTTCTTC. Amino acids: CASSSGLAEYNEQFF.

The chain is built from TRBV20-1 and TRBJ1-4; 7 bases fit TRBD1. CDR3 length: 14 amino acids. J was trimmed by 3 bases and V by 3 bases; bases with no gene match: 4. Per germline, CDR1 DFQATT and CDR2 SNEGSKA (reference sequence). CDR3 residues: CSASGDRSNEKLFF. CDR3 in DNA: TGCAGTGCTAGTGGGGACAGATCTAATGAAAAACTGTTTTTT.

The chain has TRBV12-3 or TRBV12-4 and TRBJ2-7; D is uncertain. The V and J ends lost 2 bases and 8 bases respectively, with 10 bases between them. CDR3 length: 12 amino acids. CDR3 DNA: TGTGCCAGCAGTTTAACATCGACTCAGCAGTACTTC. Translated, it gives CASSLTSTQQYF.

V usage is TRBV19 and J usage is TRBJ2-7; a possible D gene is TRBD1 (6 bases). The CDR3 has 14 residues. The V end lost 5 bases, the J end lost 0 bases, and 11 bases lay between the germline ends. The germline V gene encodes CDR1 LNHDA and CDR2 SQIVND (reference sequence). CDR3 sequence (DNA): TGTGCCAGTAGTGCGGCAGGGGTCTCCTACGAGCAGTACTTC. Amino acid sequence: CASSAAGVSYEQYF. The full variable domain, its missing parts supplied by reference TRBV19 and TRBJ2-7, is DGGITQSPKYLFRKEGQNVTLSCEQNLNHDAMYWYRQDPGQGLRLIYYSQIVNDFQKGDIAEGYSVSREKKESFPLTVTSAQKNPTAFYLCASSAAGVSYEQYFGPGTRLTVT.

V gene TRBV11-2 combines with J gene TRBJ2-3; 8 nucleotides match TRBD1. The CDR3 loop spans 14 amino acids. Trimming removed 5 bases from V and 4 bases from J; junction bases left unmatched: 5. The germline gives CDR1 SGHAT, CDR2 FQNNGV. The CDR3 DNA sequence: TGTGCCAGCAGCACGGACAGGGCCCCAGATACGCAGTATTTT. It specifies CASSTDRAPDTQYF.